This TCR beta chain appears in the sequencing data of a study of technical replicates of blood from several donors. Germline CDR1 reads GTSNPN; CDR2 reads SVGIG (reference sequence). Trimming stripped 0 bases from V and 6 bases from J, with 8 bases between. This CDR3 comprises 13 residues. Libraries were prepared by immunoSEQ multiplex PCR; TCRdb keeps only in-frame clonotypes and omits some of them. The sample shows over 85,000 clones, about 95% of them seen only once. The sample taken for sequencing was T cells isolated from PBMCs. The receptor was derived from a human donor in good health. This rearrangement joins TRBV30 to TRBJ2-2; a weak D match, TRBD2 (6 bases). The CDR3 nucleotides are TGTGCCTGGAGTGTACTAGCCGCCGGGGAGCTGTTTTTT. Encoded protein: CAWSVLAAGELFF. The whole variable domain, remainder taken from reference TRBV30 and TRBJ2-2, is SQTIHQWPATLVQPVGSPLSLECTVEGTSNPNLYWYRQAAGRGLQLLFYSVGIGQISSEVPQNLSASRPQDRQFILSSKKLLLSDSGFYLCAWSVLAAGELFFGEGSRLTVL.